Listed below are T cell receptor beta chains from one sample, sequenced in a study of blood T cell repertoires in COVID-19. The protocol was immunoSEQ multiplex PCR, while the TCRdb copy is restricted to in-frame clones and leaves out a portion. The data show roughly 130,000 clones, with about nine tenths seen just once and roughly 3.7% held by the top ten. The specimen sequenced was peripheral blood. These receptor sequences come from a man aged 50 to 59 with active COVID-19. Both conserved end residues are part of each CDR3. A D gene is named only where the DNA matches it firmly.

j_call cdr3_length d_call v_call cdr3_aa
TRBJ1-2 14 - TRBV5-1 CASSLGDTNYGYTF
TRBJ2-5 14 - TRBV19 CASSIVGRPETQYF
TRBJ2-2 15 - TRBV4-2 CASSQVGSNTGELFF
TRBJ1-6 15 TRBD1 TRBV9 CASSVGTGVNSPLHF
TRBJ2-1 15 TRBD2 TRBV5-6 CASLLGGVPYNEQFF
TRBJ2-1 16 - TRBV5-1 CASSPSIAEGNNEQFF
TRBJ1-2 15 - TRBV7-9 CASSPVGPSIYGYTF
TRBJ2-3 14 - TRBV19 CASSEQAFTDTQYF
TRBJ2-1 14 TRBD2 TRBV29-1 CSVLSSGTYNEQFF
TRBJ2-1 15 TRBD2 TRBV18 CASSPGLAGINEQFF
TRBJ1-1 16 - TRBV6-5 CASSSRLLLMNTEAFF
TRBJ2-3 16 TRBD2 TRBV7-2 CASSLPGLAGVDTQYF
TRBJ2-2 16 TRBD2 TRBV2 CASRIASGGASGELFF
TRBJ1-3 13 - TRBV29-1 CSVVSVLGNTIYF
TRBJ2-1 12 - TRBV4-1 CASSQGSGEQFF
TRBJ2-3 12 - TRBV12-3/TRBV12-4 CASSRGTDTQYF
TRBJ2-1 11 - TRBV7-9 CASSPGVGQFF
TRBJ2-3 12 - TRBV5-1 CASSPYTDTQYF
TRBJ2-2 16 TRBD1 TRBV19 CASSSTTGGITGELFF
TRBJ2-2 14 - TRBV7-8 CASSLGSGTGELFF
TRBJ1-2 12 - TRBV2 CASRAGTYGYTF
TRBJ2-3 19 TRBD2 TRBV5-1 CASSLTPGLAGGSGDTQYF
TRBJ1-2 13 - TRBV7-2 CASSLDGLGGHTF
TRBJ2-5 13 TRBD1 TRBV5-1 CASSLQGEETQYF
TRBJ1-2 16 - TRBV11-3 CASSLDSTAGNYGYTF
TRBJ2-5 17 - TRBV21-1 CASSNLKGDRVEETQYF
TRBJ1-4 16 TRBD1 TRBV27 CASRSITGGWDEKLFF
TRBJ2-7 14 - TRBV5-1 CASSLGGFEYEQYF
TRBJ1-1 14 - TRBV6-5 CASSRGQLNTEAFF
TRBJ2-7 12 - TRBV11-2 CASSFNGDEQYF
TRBJ2-1 15 - TRBV18 CASSPLVSSYNEQFF
TRBJ1-1 15 - TRBV11-3 CASREGPAKNTEAFF
TRBJ2-1 13 - TRBV5-6 CASTGLSVNEQFF
TRBJ2-5 14 - TRBV7-2 CASSLDPSRKTQYF
TRBJ2-3 17 TRBD2 TRBV5-5 CASSQGLAGGPFDTQYF
TRBJ2-1 19 TRBD2 TRBV14 CASSQDATLAGGSYNEQFF
TRBJ2-3 15 TRBD2 TRBV9 CASSVAGGGTDTQYF
TRBJ1-1 15 - TRBV14 CASSQTPTPNTEAFF
TRBJ2-1 16 TRBD2 TRBV9 CASSVVGGSAYNEQFF
TRBJ2-1 15 - TRBV19 CASRTQGGAYNEQFF
TRBJ1-6 12 TRBD1 TRBV3-1/TRBV3-2 CASSLGTARTHF